The 25 T cell receptor beta chains below all came from one sample that was sequenced in a study of blood T cell repertoires in COVID-19. Measured with immunoSEQ multiplex PCR; TCRdb has only the in-frame clones, and not every one. There are 190,000 or so clones in the sample; around 90% occur only once, and approximately 2.4% lies in the top ten. The sequenced material came from PBMCs or T cells enriched from blood (not recorded which). These receptors all stem from a woman in her 30s who had recovered from COVID-19.

The rearrangement joins TRBV5-1 to TRBJ2-5; D is undetermined. CDR1 is SGHRS, CDR2 YFSETQ, per germline. Deletions cut 5 bases from V and 2 bases from J, with 10 bases between. The CDR3 sequence is 13 residues long. For the CDR3, the DNA is TGCGCCAGCAGTTCTCTAGTACAAGAGACCCAGTACTTC. Amino acids: CASSSLVQETQYF.

This clone appeared once. The chain recombines TRBV27 with TRBJ1-5; D is perhaps TRBD1 (5 bases). The germline CDR1 and CDR2 sequences are MNHEY and SMNVEV (reference sequence). The CDR3 has 15 residues. The germline V and J ends were trimmed by 3 bases and 1 base, with 10 bases remaining between them. CDR3 DNA sequence: TGTGCCAGCAGTTTGGGACTTTTGAGCAATCAGCCCCAGCATTTT. It is translated as CASSLGLLSNQPQHF.

The chain is built from TRBV12-3 or TRBV12-4 and TRBJ2-4; weak D call: TRBD2 (6 bases). The CDR3 extends over 12 amino acids. V lost 5 bases and J 11 bases, leaving 13 bases between the germline ends. Written as DNA, the CDR3 is TGTGCCAGCAGTCCCCTCGGGGAGGTTCAGTACTTC. Protein sequence: CASSPLGEVQYF.

This chain uses TRBV29-1 with TRBJ1-1, with unresolved D. Trimming removed 8 bases from V and 1 base from J, with 17 bases in between. The CDR3 spans 14 residues. The germline V gene encodes CDR1 SQVTM and CDR2 ANQGSEA. CDR3 nucleotide sequence: TGCAGCTGGGGAGTCGGCGACTCGAACACTGAAGCTTTCTTT. It specifies CSWGVGDSNTEAFF.

The V gene is TRBV7-9, the J gene TRBJ2-7; D is unclear. This CDR3 comprises 14 residues. Germline V gene data show CDR1 as SEHNR and CDR2 as FQNEAQ (reference sequence). V lost 1 base, J lost 0 bases, and 7 bases lay in between. The CDR3 sequence is CASSLGRNSYEQYF. For the CDR3, the DNA is TGTGCCAGCAGCTTAGGCAGAAACTCCTACGAGCAGTACTTC.

The chain uses TRBV7-2 and TRBJ2-1; 9 bases align to TRBD2. V shed 1 base and J 6 bases; nucleotides not matched to a gene: 13. CDR3 size: 18 residues. CDR1 SGHTA and CDR2 FQGNSA come from the germline V gene. This CDR3 reads CASSLVLRSRAGGNEQFF. The DNA of the CDR3 is TGTGCCAGCAGCTTAGTTTTAAGGTCGAGAGCGGGAGGCAATGAGCAGTTCTTC. The whole variable domain, remainder taken from reference TRBV7-2 and TRBJ2-1, is GAGVSQSPSNKVTEKGKDVELRCDPISGHTALYWYRQSLGQGLEFLIYFQGNSAPDKSGLPSDRFSAERTGGSVSTLTIQRTQQEDSAVYLCASSLVLRSRAGGNEQFFGPGTRLTVL.

To note about this clone: At the DNA level, this CDR3 is encoded by other sequences in the same sample as well. In DNA form, the CDR3 reads TGTGCCAGCAGCTTATCAGGGGGCTCTTACGAGCAGTACTTC. Translated: CASSLSGGSYEQYF. This chain connects TRBV7-3 to TRBJ2-7; 8 bases align to TRBD1. This CDR3 spans 14 amino acids. V lost 2 bases to trimming and J lost 4 bases; unmatched junction nucleotides: 4. In germline, CDR1 is SGHTA, CDR2 FQGTGA.

Worth noting for this clone: In the same sample, other DNA sequences code for this CDR3. The chain uses TRBV9 and TRBJ1-2; 7 bases align to TRBD1. Germline V gene sequence: CDR1 SGDLS, CDR2 YYNGEE. There are 13 residues in the CDR3. V dropped 2 bases and J dropped 4; count of bases not matched to a gene: 2. The CDR3 sequence: CASSVGDSYGYTF. The CDR3 DNA reads as TGTGCCAGCAGCGTCGGGGACAGCTATGGCTACACCTTC.

The chain employs TRBV5-1 and TRBJ2-1, with a tentative D call TRBD2 (6 bases). Germline CDR1 reads SGHRS; CDR2 reads YFSETQ. The CDR3 runs to 17 residues. V shed 10 bases and J shed 3 bases, with 26 bases lying between them. The CDR3 region has the DNA TGCGCCTCCATGATAGGTACAAAAGCGGGTTTCTACAATGAGCAGTTCTTC. This gives the protein CASMIGTKAGFYNEQFF.

The chain joins TRBV19 to TRBJ2-5; possibly TRBD1 for D (8 bases). Germline V lookup: CDR1 LNHDA, CDR2 SQIVND (reference sequence). This CDR3 has 14 amino acids. V was pared by 5 bases and J by 3 bases, with 13 bases between. As DNA, the CDR3 is TGTGCCAGTAGTGTCACAGGGGGGGAAGAGACCCAGTACTTC. The encoded protein is CASSVTGGEETQYF. The entire variable domain, with the rest obtained from reference TRBV19 and TRBJ2-5, is as follows: DGGITQSPKYLFRKEGQNVTLSCEQNLNHDAMYWYRQDPGQGLRLIYYSQIVNDFQKGDIAEGYSVSREKKESFPLTVTSAQKNPTAFYLCASSVTGGEETQYFGPGTRLLVL.

This sequence joins TRBV6-5 and TRBJ1-2; weak D call: TRBD1 (5 bases). CDR3 length: 13 residues. Looked up from germline, CDR1 is MNHEY and CDR2 is SVGAGI. V was clipped by 6 bases and J by 2 bases, with 10 bases between them. Here the CDR3 DNA reads TGTGCCAGCAGCATAAGGGGAAACTATGGCTACACCTTC. Its translation: CASSIRGNYGYTF.

In this sample, this clone turned up many times. Different DNA sequences within this sample yield the same CDR3. The rearrangement links TRBV5-6 to TRBJ2-7; no firm D call. V shed 2 bases and J shed 3 bases, with 6 bases lying between them. The CDR3 consists of 12 residues. Germline CDR1 reads SGHDT; CDR2 reads YYEEEE. The CDR3 sequence is CASSFLSYEQYF. CDR3 DNA: TGTGCCAGCAGCTTTCTCAGCTACGAGCAGTACTTC.

About this clone: One junction end does not reproduce the germline sequence, and a read error may be involved. The rearrangement joins TRBV12-3 or TRBV12-4 to TRBJ2-7; the D gene is possibly TRBD1 (5 bases). The CDR3 spans 13 residues. The CDR3 spells CASSLGGLTVGDF. The CDR3 nucleotides are TGTGCCAGCAGTTTAGGGGGATTGACCGTAGGGGACTTC.

The chain couples TRBV27 to TRBJ1-1, with a weak D call TRBD1 (5 bases). This CDR3 is 13 amino acids long. The germline V and J ends were trimmed by 2 bases and 6 bases, with 10 bases remaining between them. Germline CDR1 and CDR2: MNHEY and SMNVEV (reference sequence). CDR3 coding DNA: TGTGCCAGCAGTTTAGTCGTAGGGGCTGAAGCTTTCTTT. Its translation is CASSLVVGAEAFF.

This clone was recorded once. The V gene is TRBV24-1, the J gene TRBJ1-2; TRBD1 agrees at 7 bases. The CDR3 runs 14 residues. CDR1 is KGHDR and CDR2 is SFDVKD in the germline V gene. The junction had 3 bases not matched to a gene; V was cut back by 4 bases and J by 2 bases. The CDR3 reads CATSDRGQNYGYTF. The CDR3 nucleotides read TGTGCCACCAGTGACCGGGGACAGAACTATGGCTACACCTTC.

V and J are TRBV18 and TRBJ2-5; D uncertain. Trimming cost V 2 bases and J 2 bases, with 6 bases left between them. CDR1 KGHSH and CDR2 LQKENI come from the germline V gene. This CDR3 has 13 residues. DNA for the CDR3: TGTGCCAGCTCACCAACCCTACAAGAGACCCAGTACTTC. Translated: CASSPTLQETQYF.

This clone was recorded once. The CDR3 coding sequence is TGTGCCAGCAGCTTAGGCCGTTTGAGGGCAACGCGGTACTTC. As protein: CASSLGRLRATRYF. This chain connects TRBV13 to TRBJ2-7, with D tentatively TRBD2 (5 bases). V lost 0 bases and J lost 12, with 18 bases in between. The CDR3 sequence is 14 residues long. Germline CDR1 reads PRHDT; CDR2 reads FYEKMQ (reference sequence).

This clone was counted only a few times. The rearrangement joins TRBV7-2 to TRBJ1-5; D is ambiguous. V dropped 5 bases and J dropped 0 bases, with 11 bases sitting between them. Germline V gene sequence: CDR1 SGHTA, CDR2 FQGNSA. The CDR3 is 15 residues long. CDR3 in DNA: TGTGCCAGCAGCCGGGAGGGCAATAGCAATCAGCCCCAGCATTTT. Translation: CASSREGNSNQPQHF.

J is TRBJ1-1 and V is TRBV6-2 or TRBV6-3; weak D call: TRBD1 (5 bases). Germline CDR1 and CDR2: MNHEY and SVGEGT. This CDR3 has 17 residues. V lost 4 bases, J lost 1 base, and 19 bases lay in between. CDR3 DNA sequence: TGTGCCAGCAGTTTCCGAGTACAGGCGTCCAAGAACACTGAAGCTTTCTTT. It codes for CASSFRVQASKNTEAFF.

The V call is TRBV5-1, the J call TRBJ2-3, with 7 bases fitting TRBD1. CDR1 SGHRS and CDR2 YFSETQ come from the germline V gene. CDR3 length: 15 residues. With V trimmed by 3 bases and J by 5 bases, 9 bases remained unmatched. CDR3 DNA: TGCGCCAGCAGCTCCCTGACAGGGACCCGAGATACGCAGTATTTT. Translating gives CASSSLTGTRDTQYF.

Only one count was recorded for this clone. The rearrangement uses TRBV12-3 or TRBV12-4 and TRBJ1-2; TRBD1 is a possible D gene (5 bases). The CDR3 length is 12 residues. The germline V and J ends were trimmed by 2 bases and 8 bases, with 9 bases remaining between them. Here the CDR3 reads CASSLKGSGYTF. In nucleotides, the CDR3 is TGTGCCAGCAGTTTAAAGGGGTCGGGCTACACCTTC.

The gene calls are TRBV19 and TRBJ1-2; D possibly corresponds to TRBD1 (5 bases). CDR1 and CDR2 (germline): LNHDA, SQIVND (reference sequence). The CDR3 is 14 amino acids. V gave up 7 bases and J gave up 6 bases, with 18 bases separating them. The CDR3 DNA is TGTGCCAGTATTAATAGGGGCAGTTGGAATGGCTACACCTTC. Translating gives CASINRGSWNGYTF.

The chain has TRBV6-6 and TRBJ2-3; 9 positions match TRBD1. The CDR3 extends over 16 amino acids. V dropped 4 bases and J dropped 6; count of bases not matched to a gene: 11. Germline assignment: CDR1 MNHNY and CDR2 SVGAGI (reference sequence). The CDR3 DNA reads TGTGCCAGCAGTTTCCCGGGACAGGGCGATTCTGATACGCAGTATTTT. Translating it yields CASSFPGQGDSDTQYF.

The rearrangement uses TRBV7-9 and TRBJ1-1, with 8 bases lining up with TRBD1. With 4 bases clipped from V and 1 base from J, the junction kept 5 bases outside the gene matches. Per germline, CDR1 SEHNR and CDR2 FQNEAQ (reference sequence). The CDR3 sequence is 15 residues long. CDR3 residues: CASSSKDRANTEAFF. The CDR3 nucleotides are TGTGCCAGCAGCTCTAAGGACAGGGCGAACACTGAAGCTTTCTTT. Full variable domain (outside the CDR3, taken from reference TRBV7-9 and TRBJ1-1): DTGVSQNPRHKITKRGQNVTFRCDPISEHNRLYWYRQTLGQGPEFLTYFQNEAQLEKSRLLSDRFSAERPKGSFSTLEIQRTEQGDSAMYLCASSSKDRANTEAFFGQGTRLTVV.

This clone was seen just once. The gene calls are TRBV6-5 and TRBJ1-1; 8 bases match TRBD1. Germline V gives CDR1 MNHEY, CDR2 SVGAGI. CDR3 length: 14 residues. With V trimmed by 8 bases and J by 3 bases, 8 bases remained unmatched. CDR3 in DNA: TGTGCCAGCGATTGGACAGGGATGGACACTGAAGCTTTCTTT. It encodes CASDWTGMDTEAFF.